Listed below are T cell receptor beta chains from one sample, sequenced in a study of response to subunit inactivated influenza vaccine. TCRdb re-called the RT-PCR reads through MiXCR, storing one row per CDR3 protein. The table includes a few hundred thousand distinct CDR3 sequences, roughly 12% detected once. These data are also associated with another study on T cells expressing NK-cell markers.

The input for sequencing was PBMCs from blood, taken on the day of vaccination. The receptors were sampled from a man aged 50 or older who received an inactivated influenza vaccine. CDR3s include the opening cysteine and the closing phenylalanine or tryptophan. A D gene is named only where the DNA matches it firmly. Rows give clone size only sometimes, using once, few, many, or a class for an expanded clone.

D gene: -; clone size: -; V gene: TRBV6-5; J gene: TRBJ1-1; CDR3 protein: CASSYSPSMNTEAFF; CDR3 DNA: TGTGCCAGCAGTTACTCGCCCAGCATGAACACTGAAGCTTTCTTT
D gene: TRBD1; clone size: few; V gene: TRBV4-3; J gene: TRBJ1-2; CDR3 protein: CASSQFGTVHGYTF; CDR3 DNA: TGCGCCAGCAGCCAGTTCGGGACAGTACATGGCTACACCTTC
D gene: TRBD2; clone size: many; V gene: TRBV27; J gene: TRBJ2-3; CDR3 protein: CASRSGGAGTDTQYF; CDR3 DNA: TGTGCCAGCAGAAGCGGGGGGGCAGGCACAGATACGCAGTATTTT
D gene: -; clone size: -; V gene: TRBV7-8; J gene: TRBJ1-6; CDR3 protein: CASSYQDSGSPLHF; CDR3 DNA: TGTGCCAGCAGCTACCAGGACAGTGGCTCACCCCTCCACTTT
D gene: -; clone size: -; V gene: TRBV4-3; J gene: TRBJ2-2; CDR3 protein: CASSQDAGPGELFF; CDR3 DNA: TGCGCCAGCAGCCAAGACGCCGGGCCCGGGGAGCTGTTTTTT
D gene: -; clone size: -; V gene: TRBV30; J gene: TRBJ1-6; CDR3 protein: CAWADYRVSPLHF; CDR3 DNA: TGTGCCTGGGCGGATTACAGGGTTTCACCCCTCCACTTT
D gene: -; clone size: few; V gene: TRBV12-3/TRBV12-4; J gene: TRBJ2-7; CDR3 protein: CASSLRAGEDEQYF; CDR3 DNA: TGTGCCAGCAGTTTACGGGCAGGGGAGGACGAGCAGTACTTC
D gene: -; clone size: -; V gene: TRBV3-1; J gene: TRBJ2-1; CDR3 protein: CASSHGGFPNEQFF; CDR3 DNA: TGTGCCAGCAGCCATGGGGGGTTTCCGAATGAGCAGTTCTTC
D gene: -; clone size: -; V gene: TRBV6-2/TRBV6-3; J gene: TRBJ2-7; CDR3 protein: CASRTGHTYEQYF; CDR3 DNA: TGTGCCAGTCGTACGGGACACACCTACGAGCAGTACTTC
D gene: TRBD1; clone size: few; V gene: TRBV20-1; J gene: TRBJ2-7; CDR3 protein: CSAGDSSYEQYF; CDR3 DNA: TGCAGTGCCGGGGACAGCTCCTACGAGCAGTACTTC
D gene: -; clone size: few; V gene: TRBV20-1; J gene: TRBJ1-2; CDR3 protein: CSAGTGYGYTF; CDR3 DNA: TGCAGTGCCGGGACCGGATATGGCTACACCTTC
D gene: TRBD1; clone size: -; V gene: TRBV2; J gene: TRBJ1-1; CDR3 protein: CASSPGTGAALNTEAFF; CDR3 DNA: TGTGCCAGCAGTCCCGGGACAGGGGCCGCCCTGAACACTGAAGCTTTCTTT
D gene: -; clone size: few; V gene: TRBV5-1; J gene: TRBJ2-1; CDR3 protein: CASSLGHGNEQFF; CDR3 DNA: TGCGCCAGCAGCTTGGGACATGGGAATGAGCAGTTCTTC
D gene: -; clone size: -; V gene: TRBV2; J gene: TRBJ2-1; CDR3 protein: CASSEEGSEQFF; CDR3 DNA: TGTGCCAGCAGTGAAGAGGGGAGTGAGCAGTTCTTC
D gene: TRBD2; clone size: -; V gene: TRBV20-1; J gene: TRBJ2-7; CDR3 protein: CSARASSGSAYEQYF; CDR3 DNA: TGCAGTGCTAGAGCCTCTAGCGGGAGCGCATACGAGCAGTACTTC
D gene: -; clone size: few; V gene: TRBV2; J gene: TRBJ2-4; CDR3 protein: CASGVGGAKNIQYF; CDR3 DNA: TGTGCCTCTGGAGTGGGCGGGGCCAAAAACATTCAGTACTTC
D gene: -; clone size: -; V gene: TRBV7-9; J gene: TRBJ2-2; CDR3 protein: CASRIGLSANTGELFF; CDR3 DNA: TGTGCCAGCAGAATAGGACTGAGCGCGAACACCGGGGAGCTGTTTTTT
D gene: TRBD2; clone size: -; V gene: TRBV11-2; J gene: TRBJ2-3; CDR3 protein: CASSAPRTSGGADTQYF; CDR3 DNA: TGTGCCAGCAGCGCCCCCCGGACTAGCGGGGGGGCAGATACGCAGTATTTT
D gene: -; clone size: -; V gene: TRBV12-3/TRBV12-4; J gene: TRBJ2-7; CDR3 protein: CASSARAGSYEQYF; CDR3 DNA: TGTGCCAGCAGTGCTCGCGCAGGCTCCTACGAGCAGTACTTC
D gene: -; clone size: few; V gene: TRBV20-1; J gene: TRBJ1-3; CDR3 protein: CSAREGTSGNTIYF; CDR3 DNA: TGCAGTGCTAGAGAGGGGACGAGCGGAAACACCATATATTTT
D gene: -; clone size: few; V gene: TRBV12-3/TRBV12-4; J gene: TRBJ1-4; CDR3 protein: CASSSDMDEKLFF; CDR3 DNA: TGTGCCAGCAGTTCGGACATGGATGAAAAACTGTTTTTT
D gene: -; clone size: few; V gene: TRBV20-1; J gene: TRBJ2-3; CDR3 protein: CSAGDDTQYF; CDR3 DNA: TGCAGTGCTGGCGACGATACGCAGTATTTT
D gene: -; clone size: many; V gene: TRBV12-3/TRBV12-4; J gene: TRBJ2-1; CDR3 protein: CASSPTVPYNEQFF; CDR3 DNA: TGTGCCAGCAGTCCGACTGTTCCCTACAATGAGCAGTTCTTC
D gene: -; clone size: -; V gene: TRBV4-3; J gene: TRBJ2-3; CDR3 protein: CASSQDQAAADTQYF; CDR3 DNA: TGCGCCAGCAGCCAAGATCAAGCAGCAGCAGATACGCAGTATTTT
D gene: -; clone size: few; V gene: TRBV6-5; J gene: TRBJ1-2; CDR3 protein: CASSYKGDYGYTF; CDR3 DNA: TGTGCCAGCAGTTACAAGGGGGACTATGGCTACACCTTC
D gene: -; clone size: few; V gene: TRBV20-1; J gene: TRBJ1-4; CDR3 protein: CSARRRSTNEKLFF; CDR3 DNA: TGCAGTGCTAGGAGACGATCAACTAATGAAAAACTGTTTTTT
D gene: -; clone size: -; V gene: TRBV4-3; J gene: TRBJ2-2; CDR3 protein: CASSQLSASNAGELFF; CDR3 DNA: TGCGCCAGCAGCCAACTATCCGCCAGCAACGCCGGGGAGCTGTTTTTT
D gene: -; clone size: many; V gene: TRBV12-3/TRBV12-4; J gene: TRBJ2-7; CDR3 protein: CASSFGLPSYEQYF; CDR3 DNA: TGTGCCAGCAGTTTCGGACTGCCCTCCTACGAGCAGTACTTC
D gene: TRBD1; clone size: -; V gene: TRBV20-1; J gene: TRBJ1-6; CDR3 protein: CSARDPRVRGLSPLHF; CDR3 DNA: TGCAGTGCTAGAGATCCCCGGGTCAGGGGGCTTTCACCCCTCCACTTT
D gene: -; clone size: -; V gene: TRBV6-2/TRBV6-3; J gene: TRBJ1-4; CDR3 protein: CATSNGPSEGKLFF; CDR3 DNA: TGTGCCACCTCCAACGGACCGAGTGAAGGAAAACTGTTTTTT
D gene: TRBD2; clone size: -; V gene: TRBV4-2; J gene: TRBJ2-1; CDR3 protein: CASSPSGLANEQFF; CDR3 DNA: TGTGCCAGCAGCCCCAGTGGACTAGCGAATGAGCAGTTCTTC
D gene: -; clone size: -; V gene: TRBV15; J gene: TRBJ1-1; CDR3 protein: CATSRDPGKEAFF; CDR3 DNA: TGTGCCACCAGCAGAGATCCGGGGAAGGAAGCTTTCTTT
D gene: -; clone size: once; V gene: TRBV6-1; J gene: TRBJ2-3; CDR3 protein: CASRPRVPDTQYF; CDR3 DNA: TGTGCCAGCCGTCCGCGGGTACCAGATACGCAGTATTTT
D gene: -; clone size: few; V gene: TRBV29-1; J gene: TRBJ1-2; CDR3 protein: CSVGTYNYGYTF; CDR3 DNA: TGCAGCGTTGGGACCTACAACTATGGCTACACCTTC
D gene: -; clone size: few; V gene: TRBV4-1; J gene: TRBJ2-3; CDR3 protein: CASSQDSYGNTQYF; CDR3 DNA: TGCGCCAGCAGCCAAGATAGTTATGGGAATACGCAGTATTTT
D gene: -; clone size: few; V gene: TRBV29-1; J gene: TRBJ2-7; CDR3 protein: CSVEGGPEQYF; CDR3 DNA: TGCAGCGTTGAAGGGGGGCCCGAGCAGTACTTC
D gene: -; clone size: many; V gene: TRBV20-1; J gene: TRBJ1-1; CDR3 protein: CSAADSLGTEAFF; CDR3 DNA: TGCAGTGCGGCGGACAGCTTGGGCACTGAAGCTTTCTTT
D gene: -; clone size: few; V gene: TRBV20-1; J gene: TRBJ2-1; CDR3 protein: CSATTGSSYNEQFF; CDR3 DNA: TGCAGTGCTACCACAGGTAGCTCCTACAATGAGCAGTTCTTC
D gene: -; clone size: -; V gene: TRBV12-3/TRBV12-4; J gene: TRBJ2-1; CDR3 protein: CASSFPNEQFF; CDR3 DNA: TGTGCCAGCAGTTTCCCCAATGAGCAGTTCTTC
D gene: TRBD2; clone size: few; V gene: TRBV4-2; J gene: TRBJ2-5; CDR3 protein: CASSPSSGSQETQYF; CDR3 DNA: TGTGCCAGCAGCCCTTCTAGCGGCTCCCAAGAGACCCAGTACTTC
D gene: -; clone size: -; V gene: TRBV24-1; J gene: TRBJ2-2; CDR3 protein: CATSDRARDGELFF; CDR3 DNA: TGTGCCACCAGTGATCGAGCGAGGGACGGGGAGCTGTTTTTT
D gene: -; clone size: few; V gene: TRBV28; J gene: TRBJ2-5; CDR3 protein: CASSFRVGPRQETQYF; CDR3 DNA: TGTGCCAGCAGTTTTCGGGTCGGACCACGACAGGAGACCCAGTACTTC
D gene: -; clone size: -; V gene: TRBV12-3/TRBV12-4; J gene: TRBJ1-4; CDR3 protein: CASSLFRNEKLFF; CDR3 DNA: TGTGCCAGCAGTTTGTTCAGAAATGAAAAACTGTTTTTT
D gene: -; clone size: -; V gene: TRBV4-1; J gene: TRBJ2-1; CDR3 protein: CASSQAHPYNEQFF; CDR3 DNA: TGCGCCAGCAGCCAAGCGCACCCCTACAATGAGCAGTTCTTC
D gene: -; clone size: -; V gene: TRBV6-5; J gene: TRBJ2-1; CDR3 protein: CASSSVRISSGSSYNEQFF; CDR3 DNA: TGTGCCAGCAGTTCCGTACGAATATCTTCTGGGAGCTCCTACAATGAGCAGTTCTTC
D gene: TRBD2; clone size: few; V gene: TRBV20-1; J gene: TRBJ2-5; CDR3 protein: CSVERGVKVEETQYF; CDR3 DNA: TGCAGTGTCGAGCGGGGGGTGAAAGTAGAAGAGACCCAGTACTTC
D gene: TRBD1; clone size: few; V gene: TRBV12-3/TRBV12-4; J gene: TRBJ2-1; CDR3 protein: CASSPRTGGSSYNEQFF; CDR3 DNA: TGTGCCAGCAGCCCTCGGACAGGGGGTAGCTCCTACAATGAGCAGTTCTTC
D gene: TRBD2; clone size: few; V gene: TRBV11-2; J gene: TRBJ2-3; CDR3 protein: CASSLRVMSGRGSTDTQYF; CDR3 DNA: TGTGCCAGCAGCTTAAGAGTTATGTCGGGGCGGGGGAGCACAGATACGCAGTATTTT
D gene: -; clone size: few; V gene: TRBV7-2; J gene: TRBJ2-7; CDR3 protein: CASSLSPSPSYEQYF; CDR3 DNA: TGTGCCAGCAGTTTAAGTCCTAGTCCTTCCTACGAGCAGTACTTC
D gene: TRBD1; clone size: -; V gene: TRBV6-2/TRBV6-3; J gene: TRBJ2-7; CDR3 protein: CASSQDRGGRVVYEQYF; CDR3 DNA: TGTGCCAGCAGTCAGGACAGGGGTGGGCGCGTGGTCTACGAGCAGTACTTC
D gene: -; clone size: many; V gene: TRBV7-2; J gene: TRBJ2-3; CDR3 protein: CASSLGVSRRTDTQYF; CDR3 DNA: TGTGCCAGCAGCTTAGGCGTGAGCCGCCGGACAGATACGCAGTATTTT
D gene: TRBD1; clone size: few; V gene: TRBV12-3/TRBV12-4; J gene: TRBJ1-5; CDR3 protein: CASSSPGQGNQPQHF; CDR3 DNA: TGTGCCAGCAGTTCTCCAGGACAGGGAAATCAGCCCCAGCATTTT
D gene: TRBD2; clone size: -; V gene: TRBV6-1; J gene: TRBJ2-3; CDR3 protein: CASSASVAGTQYF; CDR3 DNA: TGTGCCAGCAGCGCCTCTGTAGCGGGTACGCAGTATTTT
D gene: -; clone size: few; V gene: TRBV5-1; J gene: TRBJ2-7; CDR3 protein: CASSLAGWMSSSSYEQYF; CDR3 DNA: TGCGCCAGCAGCTTGGCCGGGTGGATGTCGTCCAGCTCCTACGAGCAGTACTTC
D gene: TRBD2; clone size: -; V gene: TRBV7-2; J gene: TRBJ2-3; CDR3 protein: CASSLGRGGALDTQYF; CDR3 DNA: TGTGCCAGCAGCTTAGGTCGCGGGGGGGCATTAGATACGCAGTATTTT
D gene: TRBD2; clone size: few; V gene: TRBV3-1; J gene: TRBJ2-1; CDR3 protein: CASRQIAGVGNEQFF; CDR3 DNA: TGTGCCAGCAGGCAGATAGCGGGAGTGGGCAATGAGCAGTTCTTC
D gene: -; clone size: many; V gene: TRBV11-2; J gene: TRBJ1-1; CDR3 protein: CASSARYTEAFF; CDR3 DNA: TGTGCCAGCAGTGCGCGGTACACTGAAGCTTTCTTT
D gene: TRBD2; clone size: -; V gene: TRBV20-1; J gene: TRBJ2-7; CDR3 protein: CSATLGTTVTHEQYF; CDR3 DNA: TGCAGTGCTACACTCGGGACTACTGTAACTCACGAGCAGTACTTC
D gene: -; clone size: -; V gene: TRBV20-1; J gene: TRBJ2-7; CDR3 protein: CSARDIRGLDEQYF; CDR3 DNA: TGCAGTGCTAGAGATATACGGGGGTTGGACGAGCAGTACTTC